This record covers a single TCR beta chain. It lacks a known antigen. Per-nucleotide qualities are absent, and no much larger clonotype sits a single base away. CDR3 length: 13 amino acids, cysteine to phenylalanine. CDR3 DNA only is kept here, 39 bases in frame from base 1. CDR1 and CDR2 are read off the germline V gene as SGHDT and YYEEEE. Unmatched junction bases come to 5, with V trimmed by 4 bases and J by 8 bases. Whole blood was collected in K2EDTA tubes by collaborating institutions according to the institutions' own protocols. For TCRbeta analysis, collaborator samples were shipped as frozen whole blood, as isolated PBMCs, or as DNA extracted from either sample type. TCRbeta CDR3 regions were amplified from genomic DNA using the immunoSEQ Assay, a bias-controlled multiplex PCR. On the study's bioinformatics: The number of nucleated cells in each sample was estimated by amplification of reference gene primers within the assay. To quantify the absolute abundance of each unique TCRbeta CDR3 rearrangement, sequence reads were collapsed and filtered. For each sample, productive Simpson clonality was calculated as the square root of Simpson's diversity index across productive rearrangements. TCRdb carries this immuneACCESS record with in-frame sequences only. Its versions omit some clonotypes, under half of them owing to an unresolved V gene in the studies checked, with the rest unexplained. V, J and clone size are those of that table, while D and trimming were read from the DNA. Counted in this sample were fewer than 65,000 clones; approximately 84% of them appeared once. The leading ten clones occupy 3.5% to 4.5% of the sample.

The sample is drawn from a study of blood T cell repertoires in COVID-19 (dated by TCRdb to 2019 to 2021). Regarding the study in general: Samples from collaborators originated in the United States, Italy and Spain and spanned both the acute and convalescent phases of COVID-19. The prospective study material was composed of cDNA or gDNA derived from T cells, B-cell-depleted T cells, or PBMCs. The dataset comprised deeply sampled blood TCRbeta repertoires from subjects exposed to, actively infected with, or recovered from COVID-19. A freely available public database, intended as a resource for researchers studying the immune response to SARS-CoV-2, is where the repertoires were released. Samples came from the ongoing ImmuneRACE study (first 160 participants) plus 1,254 subjects from 6 global collaborators. A de-identified subject ID, COVID-19 status, age in years and sex were almost always included in the sample metadata. Where available, HLA class I and class II types were obtained from metadata supplied by the sample provider rather than from assay-based typing. General conclusions and limits of the study: Clinical and demographic metadata were provided uncurated, with the amount varying by source and participant.

Material: peripheral blood. Here the chain combines TRBV5-6 and TRBJ2-4; TRBD2 fits 8 bases in the junction. The sequence came from a man in his fifties or sixties with acute or convalescent COVID-19. Here the CDR3 is given as CASSPGGVDIQYF. Here is the DNA: TGTGCCAGCAGCCCGGGAGGGGTGGACATTCAGTACTTC.